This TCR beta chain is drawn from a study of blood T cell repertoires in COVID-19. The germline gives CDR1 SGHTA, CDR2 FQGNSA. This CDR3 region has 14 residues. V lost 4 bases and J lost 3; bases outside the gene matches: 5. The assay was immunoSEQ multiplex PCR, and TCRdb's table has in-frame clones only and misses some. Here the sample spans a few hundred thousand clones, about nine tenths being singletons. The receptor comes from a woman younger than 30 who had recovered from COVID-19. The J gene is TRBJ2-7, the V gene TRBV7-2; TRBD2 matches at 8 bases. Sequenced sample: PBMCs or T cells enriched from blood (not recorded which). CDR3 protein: CASSSGTRGYEQYF. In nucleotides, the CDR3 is TGTGCCAGCAGCTCCGGGACTAGGGGCTACGAGCAGTACTTC.